This T cell receptor beta chain stems from a study of blood T cell repertoires in COVID-19. Generated by immunoSEQ multiplex PCR, the TCRdb table keeps only in-frame clones and is missing some. The repertoire has a few hundred thousand clones, about 89% of them found once; the top ten carry roughly 10%. The CDR3 is 12 amino acids. The V gene lost 6 bases and the J gene lost 4 bases, with 9 bases spanning the gap. CDR1 and CDR2 (germline): LNHDA, SQIVND (reference sequence). The receptor was derived from a man aged 40-55 years who had recovered from COVID-19. Sequencing input: PBMCs or T cells enriched from blood (not recorded which). The gene calls are TRBV19 and TRBJ1-2; D might be TRBD1 (5 bases). As DNA, the CDR3 is TGTGCCAGTAGGGAGGGGACCTATGGCTACACCTTC. Amino acids: CASREGTYGYTF.